The 14 T cell receptor beta chains presented below share a single source sample, sequenced in a study of low-dose radiotherapy and immunotherapy resistance in tumors. Gene-specific TRAV and TRBV primers were used for first-strand cDNA, covering alpha and beta chains. For amplifying TCRs, the PCR ran for about 22 cycles with Phusion, which was used together with a constant-region primer and the adapter on the V primers. TCRdb analysed the reads with MiXCR anew, one entry per CDR3 protein. Of 65,000 to 95,000 distinct CDR3 sequences listed, 15% to 20% were seen once; the top ten hold about 5.5%. Time point in this sample: before trial treatment. Material: PBMCs, obtained before treatment. These receptors were taken from a male donor with prostate cancer.

This clonotype has ten or more counts. CDR3 bases: TGTGCCAGCAGCCCTATTGGGGGGGAGACCCAGTACTTC. It translates to CASSPIGGETQYF. The V gene is TRBV12-3 or TRBV12-4, the J gene TRBJ2-5, with D perhaps TRBD2 (6 bases). The CDR3 covers 13 residues. With 6 bases removed from V and 5 bases from J, the gap between germline ends came to 13 bases.

As to this clonotype: A far larger clone is a single base away, which makes a read error likely. The chain carries TRBV5-1 and TRBJ2-7, with D tentatively TRBD1 or TRBD2 (5 bases each). V lost 0 bases, J lost 7 bases, and 20 bases lay in between. Germline loops: CDR1 SGHRS, CDR2 YFSETQ. This CDR3 is 16 amino acids long. The CDR3 reads CASSLGDRGWGREQYF. The CDR3, as DNA: TGCGCCAGCAGCTTGGGTGATCGGGGCTGGGGTCGGGAGCAGTACTTC. The full variable domain, rest sourced from reference TRBV5-1 and TRBJ2-7, is KAGVTQTPRYLIKTRGQQVTLSCSPISGHRSVSWYQQTPGQGLQFLFEYFSETQRNKGNFPGRFSGRQFSNSRSEMNVSTLELGDSALYLCASSLGDRGWGREQYFGPGTRLTVT.

In this sample, this clonotype turned up many times. V is TRBV11-2 and J is TRBJ2-1; no definite D call. Trimming removed 5 bases from V and 8 bases from J, with 10 bases in between. Germline CDR1 reads SGHAT; CDR2 reads FQNNGV. The CDR3 contains 12 residues. The CDR3 region is CASSRSVDEQFF. The CDR3 DNA reads as TGTGCCAGCAGCCGTAGTGTGGATGAGCAGTTCTTC.

This chain joins TRBV7-8 and TRBJ2-1, with 12 bases fitting TRBD2. The V gene's germline CDR1 is SGHVS and CDR2 FQNEAQ. The CDR3 extends over 18 amino acids. Trimming at V came to 1 base and at J to 6 bases, leaving 10 bases not matched to a gene. The chain's CDR3 is CASSLGASSGRVGNEQFF. The CDR3 coding sequence is TGTGCCAGCAGCTTAGGTGCGTCTAGCGGGAGGGTCGGCAATGAGCAGTTCTTC.

This clonotype appeared many times. V and J are TRBV14 and TRBJ2-5; 9 bases map to TRBD2. CDR1 and CDR2 from the germline V gene are SGHDN and FVKESK. Trimming at V came to 2 bases and at J to 2 bases, leaving 3 bases not matched to a gene. The CDR3 has 15 residues. CDR3 in amino acids: CASSQLAGRQETQYF. The CDR3 region has the DNA TGTGCCAGCAGCCAACTAGCGGGGAGGCAAGAGACCCAGTACTTC.

This clonotype was recorded many times. The V and J genes are TRBV7-9 and TRBJ2-7, with TRBD2 matching 8 bases. J gave up 2 bases and V 5 bases, and 8 bases lay outside the gene matches. Germline CDR1 is SEHNR and CDR2 is FQNEAQ (reference sequence). The CDR3 totals 15 residues. For the CDR3, the DNA is TGTGCCAGCAGCCCAGAGCGGGAGCTTCCCTACGAGCAGTACTTC. This translates into CASSPERELPYEQYF.

This clonotype appeared many times. The chain recombines TRBV14 with TRBJ1-6; D call uncertain. The CDR3 totals 16 residues. The V end lost 0 bases, the J end lost 7 bases, and 13 bases lay between the germline ends. CDR1 is SGHDN and CDR2 is FVKESK in the germline V gene. The CDR3 nucleotides read TGTGCCAGCAGCCAAGATGCCGGAGGATACAATTCACCCCTCCACTTT. Its translation: CASSQDAGGYNSPLHF. Full variable domain (rest looked up from reference TRBV14 and TRBJ1-6): EAGVTQFPSHSVIEKGQTVTLRCDPISGHDNLYWYRRVMGKEIKFLLHFVKESKQDESGMPNNRFLAERTGGTYSTLKVQPAELEDSGVYFCASSQDAGGYNSPLHFGNGTRLTVT.

This clonotype occurred many times. The chain is built from TRBV29-1 and TRBJ2-1; D unresolved. The V end was cut by 0 bases, the J end by 8 bases, with 8 bases between. This CDR3 contains 12 residues. Per the germline V gene, CDR1 is SQVTM and CDR2 is ANQGSEA. The CDR3 loop reads CSVEEYVDEQFF. CDR3 in DNA: TGCAGCGTTGAAGAGTACGTGGATGAGCAGTTCTTC.

This clonotype was counted ten times or more. V and J are TRBV7-9 and TRBJ2-7; 8 nucleotides line up with TRBD2. Trimming took 5 bases from V and 3 from J; bases not matched to a gene: 12. Germline values: CDR1 SEHNR, CDR2 FQNEAQ (reference sequence). CDR3 length equals 16 residues. CDR3 coding DNA: TGTGCCAGCAGCAACACAATAGCGGGGTATTTCTACGAGCAGTACTTC. It yields the protein CASSNTIAGYFYEQYF. The full variable domain, completed using reference TRBV7-9 and TRBJ2-7, is DTGVSQNPRHKITKRGQNVTFRCDPISEHNRLYWYRQTLGQGPEFLTYFQNEAQLEKSRLLSDRFSAERPKGSFSTLEIQRTEQGDSAMYLCASSNTIAGYFYEQYFGPGTRLTVT.

As concerns this clonotype: Only one base separates this from a far larger clonotype, so it likely reflects a read error. The chain is built from TRBV7-9 and TRBJ2-1; 8 positions agree with TRBD2. The CDR3 runs 16 residues. Germline CDR1 is SEHNR and CDR2 is FQNEAQ (reference sequence). The CDR3 reads CASSPAGTSSYNEQFF. Here the CDR3 DNA reads TGTGCTAGCAGCCCTGCCGGGACTAGCTCCTACAATGAGCAGTTCTTC.

This clonotype was counted at least ten times. The gene calls are TRBV10-3 and TRBJ2-1, with 8 bases aligning to TRBD2. Germline loops: CDR1 ENHRY, CDR2 SYGVKD. The CDR3 totals 14 residues. The J segment lost 4 bases and the V segment lost 6 bases, leaving 5 bases of the junction unmatched. In nucleotides, the CDR3 is TGTGCCATCAGGGAGCGGGAGAAGTACAATGAGCAGTTCTTC. The encoded protein is CAIREREKYNEQFF.

The sample holds many counts of this clonotype. The V call is TRBV19, the J call TRBJ1-2, with D possibly matching TRBD1 (6 bases). The V and J ends lost 5 bases and 6 bases respectively, with 16 bases between them. This CDR3 spans 14 amino acids. Germline CDR1 and CDR2: LNHDA and SQIVND (reference sequence). CDR3 bases: TGTGCCAGTAGTGCACAGGGCAGTGTCCATGGCTACACCTTC. Translating gives CASSAQGSVHGYTF. Full variable domain (missing parts from reference TRBV19 and TRBJ1-2): DGGITQSPKYLFRKEGQNVTLSCEQNLNHDAMYWYRQDPGQGLRLIYYSQIVNDFQKGDIAEGYSVSREKKESFPLTVTSAQKNPTAFYLCASSAQGSVHGYTFGSGTRLTVV.

The genes are TRBV7-6 and TRBJ2-5; D gene uncertain. The V gene's germline CDR1 is SGHVS and CDR2 FNYEAQ. This CDR3 is built from 12 residues. Trimming left V 1 base short and J 5 bases short, with 5 bases between. The CDR3 DNA follows: TGTGCCAGCAGCTTAGAATCCGAGACCCAGTACTTC. It yields the protein CASSLESETQYF.

Ten or more counts support this clonotype. The chain joins TRBV6-2 or TRBV6-3 to TRBJ2-3, with TRBD2 identical over 8 bases. The CDR3 has 16 amino acids. The germline V gene has CDR1 MNHEY and CDR2 SVGEGT. With V trimmed by 7 bases and J by 4 bases, 13 bases remained unmatched. The CDR3 DNA reads TGTGCCAGCACCCACCTCGGGGCGGGAGGACCAGATACGCAGTATTTT. Residues: CASTHLGAGGPDTQYF.